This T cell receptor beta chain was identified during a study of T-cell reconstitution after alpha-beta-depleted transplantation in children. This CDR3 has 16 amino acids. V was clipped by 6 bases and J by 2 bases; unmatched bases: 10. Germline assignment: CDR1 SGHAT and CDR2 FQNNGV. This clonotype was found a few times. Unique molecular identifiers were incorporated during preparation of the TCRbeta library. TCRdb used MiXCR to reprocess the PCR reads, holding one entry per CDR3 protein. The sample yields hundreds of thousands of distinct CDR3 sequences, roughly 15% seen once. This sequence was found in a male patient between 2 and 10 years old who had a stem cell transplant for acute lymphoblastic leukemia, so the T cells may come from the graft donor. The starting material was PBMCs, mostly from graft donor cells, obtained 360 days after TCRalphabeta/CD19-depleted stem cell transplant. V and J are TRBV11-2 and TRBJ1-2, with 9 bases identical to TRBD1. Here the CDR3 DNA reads TGTGCCAGCAGTACCAACAGGGGGCGGGGGAACTATGGCTACACCTTC. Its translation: CASSTNRGRGNYGYTF.